The table lists the clone carrying this T cell receptor beta chain with a few counts. Other DNA sequences within the sample encode an identical CDR3. TCRdb keeps only in-frame clones here, not all; method: immunoSEQ multiplex PCR. The sample holds about 200,000 clones; around 89% are singletons and the top ten take roughly 8.4%. The data were obtained in a study of blood T cell repertoires in COVID-19. V was cut by 0 bases and J by 2 bases, with 8 bases left in between. The germline gives CDR1 MNHEY, CDR2 SVGAGI. The CDR3 runs to 15 residues. The chain combines TRBV6-5 with TRBJ1-3, with D unresolved. The specimen was PBMCs or T cells enriched from blood (not recorded which). This receptor was taken from a woman aged 18-30 years who had recovered from COVID-19. In nucleotides, the CDR3 is TGTGCCAGCAGTTACTCTTCCAGTACTGGAAACACCATATATTTT. Protein product: CASSYSSSTGNTIYF.